This TCR beta chain was documented in a study of blood T cell repertoires in COVID-19. Overall study context: COVID-19 samples, acute and convalescent, were from the United States, Italy and Spain.

Per the authors' pipeline: It was from reference gene primer amplification that nucleated cell counts were estimated. Assay: immunoSEQ multiplex PCR; the TCRdb copy retains only in-frame clones and omits some. From that table come the V and J calls and clone size; the DNA was used to work out D and trimming. The table has under 85,000 clones, approximately 89% seen once. This clone was detected only once. This CDR3 is 12 amino acids long. V dropped 1 base and J dropped 8 bases, with 7 bases sitting between them. CDR1 is LNHNV and CDR2 is YYDKDF in the germline V gene (reference sequence). Sequenced material: peripheral blood. This TCR was sampled from a man between 70 and 80 years old with active or convalescent COVID-19. The rearrangement links TRBV15 to TRBJ2-3; no clear D. CDR3 in amino acids: CATSRGRVTQYF. CDR3 sequence (DNA): TGTGCCACCAGCAGAGGTCGGGTTACGCAGTATTTT. Full variable domain (rest looked up from reference TRBV15 and TRBJ2-3): DAMVIQNPRYQVTQFGKPVTLSCSQTLNHNVMYWYQQKSSQAPKLLFHYYDKDFNNEADTPDNFQSRRPNTSFCFLDIRSPGLGDTAMYLCATSRGRVTQYFGPGTRLTVL.